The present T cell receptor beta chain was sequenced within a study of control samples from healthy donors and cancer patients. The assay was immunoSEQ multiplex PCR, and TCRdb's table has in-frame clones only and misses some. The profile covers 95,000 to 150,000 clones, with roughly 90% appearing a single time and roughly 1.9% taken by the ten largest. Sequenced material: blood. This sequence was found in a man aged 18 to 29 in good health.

CDR3 protein: CASRGQELEGYTF. The CDR3 region has the DNA TGCGCCAGCAGGGGGCAGGAGCTGGAGGGCTACACCTTC. This rearrangement joins TRBV5-1 to TRBJ1-2, with D possibly matching TRBD1 (5 bases). Trimming removed 5 bases at V and 8 bases at J, with 16 bases between. The CDR3 length is 13 residues. The V gene's germline CDR1 is SGHRS and CDR2 YFSETQ.